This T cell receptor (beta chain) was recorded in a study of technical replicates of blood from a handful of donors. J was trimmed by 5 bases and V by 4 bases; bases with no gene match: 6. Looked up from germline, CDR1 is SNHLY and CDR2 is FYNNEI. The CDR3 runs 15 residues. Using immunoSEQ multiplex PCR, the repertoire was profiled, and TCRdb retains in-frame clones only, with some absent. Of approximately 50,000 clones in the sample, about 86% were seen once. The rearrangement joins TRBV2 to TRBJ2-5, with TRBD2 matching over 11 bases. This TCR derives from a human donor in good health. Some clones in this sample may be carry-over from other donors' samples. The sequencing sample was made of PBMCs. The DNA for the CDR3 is TGTGCCAGCAGTGCTAGCGGGGGGATCCACGAGACCCAGTACTTC. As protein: CASSASGGIHETQYF.